Each of the 21 T cell receptor beta chains below was sequenced from the same sample in a study of STAT5B mutations in CD4+ large granular lymphocyte leukemia (dated by TCRdb to the early 2020s). Libraries were made using the immunoSEQ multiplex PCR assay. TCRdb mirrors the immuneACCESS table, restricted to in-frame sequences. Some clones are absent from its copies; in checked studies, under half trace to an unresolved V gene, and the reason for the others is unknown. The sample table shows 30,000 or so clones, and just under 85% are seen once. The biggest ten clones account for about 4.6% of the sample. The sample was CD4+ T cells from blood buffy coats. These receptors all come from a human donor in good health.

The chain joins TRBV19 to TRBJ2-3; no clear D. CDR3 size: 14 residues. Trimming shortened V by 3 bases and J by 2 bases, and 9 bases separated the two germline ends. CDR1 and CDR2 from the germline V gene are LNHDA and SQIVND (reference sequence). The CDR3 reads CASSIGPNTDTQYF. CDR3 sequence (DNA): TGTGCCAGTAGTATTGGGCCGAACACAGATACGCAGTATTTT.

The rearrangement joins TRBV5-1 to TRBJ1-2; TRBD1 matches 11 bases. J gave up 8 bases and V 4 bases, and 13 bases lay outside the gene matches. The CDR3 is made up of 16 amino acids. From germline, CDR1 is SGHRS and CDR2 YFSETQ. CDR3 region: CASSQDRGRGGGGYTF. The CDR3 nucleotides are TGCGCCAGCAGCCAGGACAGGGGGCGAGGTGGTGGAGGCTACACCTTC.

The chain employs TRBV29-1 and TRBJ2-3; no clear D. The CDR3 loop spans 11 amino acids. Trimming stripped 8 bases from V and 4 bases from J, with 10 bases between. CDR1 is SQVTM, CDR2 ANQGSEA, per germline. The CDR3 DNA follows: TGCAGCCTTGGGGAAGCAGATACGCAGTATTTT. Encoded protein: CSLGEADTQYF.

The gene calls are TRBV29-1 and TRBJ2-1; 9 bases match TRBD2. With V trimmed by 7 bases and J by 10 bases, 5 bases remained unmatched. Germline V gives CDR1 SQVTM, CDR2 ANQGSEA. CDR3 size: 11 residues. The CDR3 loop is CSAGSGREQFF. The CDR3 DNA follows: TGCAGCGCTGGGAGCGGGAGGGAGCAGTTCTTC.

The genes are TRBV7-2 and TRBJ2-5, with TRBD2 identical over 11 bases. The CDR3 consists of 17 residues. Germline assignment: CDR1 SGHTA and CDR2 FQGNSA. Trimming removed 5 bases from V and 1 base from J; junction bases left unmatched: 9. DNA of the CDR3: TGTGCCAGCAGCCTGACTAGCGGGGCTCTTCTCCAAGAGACCCAGTACTTC. This sequence encodes CASSLTSGALLQETQYF.

The V call is TRBV18, the J call TRBJ2-3; 9 nucleotides match TRBD2. The CDR3 consists of 14 residues. The junction had 1 base not matched to a gene; V was cut back by 3 bases and J by 3 bases. CDR1 KGHSH and CDR2 LQKENI come from the germline V gene. The CDR3 region has the DNA TGTGCCAGCTCACCCCTAGCGGGGACAGATACGCAGTATTTT. This gives the protein CASSPLAGTDTQYF.

This sequence joins TRBV27 and TRBJ1-1; 7 positions agree with TRBD1. Germline CDR1 reads MNHEY; CDR2 reads SMNVEV (reference sequence). The length of the CDR3 is 14 residues. J lost 4 bases, V lost 6 bases, and 8 bases had no gene match. In nucleotides, the CDR3 is TGTGCCAGCAGGATAGGGGGCGCGAGCACTGAAGCTTTCTTT. Amino acid sequence: CASRIGGASTEAFF.

The count of this clone is one. CDR3 residues: CASSHGQANQPQHF. CDR3 DNA: TGTGCCAGCAGCCACGGACAGGCCAATCAGCCCCAGCATTTT. This sequence joins TRBV4-2 and TRBJ1-5; TRBD1 matches 7 bases. Germline CDR1 is LGHNA and CDR2 is YNFKEQ. CDR3 length: 14 residues. Trimming took 3 bases from V and 3 from J; bases not matched to a gene: 2.

This clone was observed a single time. The chain employs TRBV7-9 and TRBJ2-7; TRBD2 matches at 7 bases. CDR3 length: 14 residues. The junction had 2 bases not matched to a gene; V was cut back by 1 base and J by 2 bases. Germline CDR1 reads SEHNR; CDR2 reads FQNEAQ (reference sequence). CDR3 in amino acids: CASSLGGSAYEQYF. The DNA of the CDR3 is TGTGCCAGCAGCTTAGGCGGGAGCGCCTACGAGCAGTACTTC.

The chain combines TRBV5-1 with TRBJ2-2; no definite D call. V lost 3 bases and J lost 4, with 10 bases in between. Germline V gives CDR1 SGHRS, CDR2 YFSETQ. The CDR3 totals 14 residues. CDR3 sequence: CASSSLGITGELFF. The CDR3 DNA reads as TGCGCCAGCAGCTCTCTGGGGATCACCGGGGAGCTGTTTTTT.

The chain employs TRBV7-9 and TRBJ1-1; D possibly corresponds to TRBD1 (5 bases). Germline values: CDR1 SEHNR, CDR2 FQNEAQ (reference sequence). V shed 2 bases and J shed 5 bases, with 9 bases lying between them. This CDR3 is 13 amino acids long. CDR3 bases: TGTGCCAGCAGCTTACAGGGAGGAACTGAAGCTTTCTTT. Translating it yields CASSLQGGTEAFF.

V usage is TRBV18 and J usage is TRBJ2-2; 14 bases align to TRBD2. The CDR3 has 19 amino acids. Germline V gives CDR1 KGHSH, CDR2 LQKENI. V lost 5 bases to trimming and J lost 7 bases; unmatched junction nucleotides: 15. Here the CDR3 reads CASSANHRTSGRYHGELFF. Here the CDR3 DNA reads TGTGCCAGCTCAGCGAACCATCGGACTAGCGGGAGGTATCACGGGGAGCTGTTTTTT.

This rearrangement joins TRBV11-3 to TRBJ2-5, with 9 bases aligning to TRBD2. With V trimmed by 4 bases and J by 4 bases, 7 bases remained unmatched. Germline lookup yields CDR1 SGHNT and CDR2 YENEEA. This CDR3 spans 15 amino acids. CDR3: CASSSGPGLAETQYF. Written as DNA, the CDR3 is TGTGCCAGCAGCTCAGGGCCGGGACTAGCAGAGACCCAGTACTTC.

The chain couples TRBV11-1 to TRBJ2-7, with D possibly being TRBD1 or TRBD2 (5 bases each). This CDR3 spans 17 amino acids. Germline loops: CDR1 SGHAT, CDR2 FQDESV (reference sequence). The V end was cut by 3 bases, the J end by 0 bases, with 18 bases between. CDR3 DNA sequence: TGTGCCAGCAGCTTTAATAGGCGAACGGGGACCTCCTACGAGCAGTACTTC. It translates to CASSFNRRTGTSYEQYF.

The chain uses TRBV6-1 and TRBJ1-2; D is undetermined. V gave up 8 bases and J gave up 7 bases, with 14 bases separating them. The CDR3 is 12 residues long. Germline CDR1 is MNHNS and CDR2 is SASEGT. CDR3: CASQSPRPGYTF. CDR3 nucleotide sequence: TGTGCCAGCCAAAGCCCCCGGCCTGGCTACACCTTC.

V gene TRBV30 combines with J gene TRBJ1-1; 12 bases fit TRBD1. CDR3 length equals 14 residues. The germline CDR1 and CDR2 sequences are GTSNPN and SVGIG (reference sequence). Unmatched junction bases numbered 4, after V lost 2 bases and J lost 6 bases. The CDR3 protein is CAWSTGQGAAEAFF. CDR3 sequence (DNA): TGTGCCTGGAGTACGGGACAGGGGGCCGCTGAAGCTTTCTTT.

This clone came up a few times. The gene calls are TRBV19 and TRBJ1-1; D unclear. Germline V gene data show CDR1 as LNHDA and CDR2 as SQIVND (reference sequence). V lost 2 bases to trimming and J lost 7 bases, with 8 bases between them. The length of the CDR3 is 12 residues. Here the CDR3 DNA reads TGTGCCAGTAGTATAATGGGGAATGAAGCTTTCTTT. It is translated as CASSIMGNEAFF.

This clone was counted once. The gene calls are TRBV5-4 and TRBJ1-1, with D perhaps matching TRBD1 (6 bases). Germline V gene lookup returns CDR1 SGHNT and CDR2 YYREEE (reference sequence). V was shortened by 0 bases and J by 2 bases, with 11 bases between the two germline ends. The length of the CDR3 is 15 residues. The CDR3 DNA is TGTGCCAGCAGCTTGGGTGGGGGCCTCAACACTGAAGCTTTCTTT. Translated: CASSLGGGLNTEAFF.

The chain has TRBV7-9 and TRBJ2-2; the D is unclear. Germline loops: CDR1 SEHNR, CDR2 FQNEAQ (reference sequence). This CDR3 has 18 amino acids. V lost 0 bases and J 1 base, leaving 15 bases between the germline ends. The chain's CDR3 is CASSLAQNAMMNTGELFF. Written as DNA, the CDR3 is TGTGCCAGCAGCTTAGCCCAAAATGCGATGATGAACACCGGGGAGCTGTTTTTT. The full variable domain, with the rest looked up from reference TRBV7-9 and TRBJ2-2, is DTGVSQNPRHKITKRGQNVTFRCDPISEHNRLYWYRQTLGQGPEFLTYFQNEAQLEKSRLLSDRFSAERPKGSFSTLEIQRTEQGDSAMYLCASSLAQNAMMNTGELFFGEGSRLTVL.

This clone has a single count. The V and J genes are TRBV7-7 and TRBJ1-5; D is undetermined. The CDR3 covers 13 residues. V was shortened by 1 base and J by 11 bases, with 12 bases between the two germline ends. Looked up from germline, CDR1 is SSHAT and CDR2 is FNYEAQ (reference sequence). The CDR3 bases are TGTGCCAGCAGCTTAGAGTTCGTGGATGCCCAGCATTTT. Its protein is CASSLEFVDAQHF.

This clone has just a few counts. The rearrangement links TRBV16 to TRBJ1-1; D not certain. Trimming removed 4 bases from V and 4 bases from J, with 10 bases in between. From germline, CDR1 is KGHSY and CDR2 FQNENV. The CDR3 has 13 residues. CDR3 DNA sequence: TGTGCCAGCAGCCCCTCAGGAGGCACTGAAGCTTTCTTT. This encodes CASSPSGGTEAFF.